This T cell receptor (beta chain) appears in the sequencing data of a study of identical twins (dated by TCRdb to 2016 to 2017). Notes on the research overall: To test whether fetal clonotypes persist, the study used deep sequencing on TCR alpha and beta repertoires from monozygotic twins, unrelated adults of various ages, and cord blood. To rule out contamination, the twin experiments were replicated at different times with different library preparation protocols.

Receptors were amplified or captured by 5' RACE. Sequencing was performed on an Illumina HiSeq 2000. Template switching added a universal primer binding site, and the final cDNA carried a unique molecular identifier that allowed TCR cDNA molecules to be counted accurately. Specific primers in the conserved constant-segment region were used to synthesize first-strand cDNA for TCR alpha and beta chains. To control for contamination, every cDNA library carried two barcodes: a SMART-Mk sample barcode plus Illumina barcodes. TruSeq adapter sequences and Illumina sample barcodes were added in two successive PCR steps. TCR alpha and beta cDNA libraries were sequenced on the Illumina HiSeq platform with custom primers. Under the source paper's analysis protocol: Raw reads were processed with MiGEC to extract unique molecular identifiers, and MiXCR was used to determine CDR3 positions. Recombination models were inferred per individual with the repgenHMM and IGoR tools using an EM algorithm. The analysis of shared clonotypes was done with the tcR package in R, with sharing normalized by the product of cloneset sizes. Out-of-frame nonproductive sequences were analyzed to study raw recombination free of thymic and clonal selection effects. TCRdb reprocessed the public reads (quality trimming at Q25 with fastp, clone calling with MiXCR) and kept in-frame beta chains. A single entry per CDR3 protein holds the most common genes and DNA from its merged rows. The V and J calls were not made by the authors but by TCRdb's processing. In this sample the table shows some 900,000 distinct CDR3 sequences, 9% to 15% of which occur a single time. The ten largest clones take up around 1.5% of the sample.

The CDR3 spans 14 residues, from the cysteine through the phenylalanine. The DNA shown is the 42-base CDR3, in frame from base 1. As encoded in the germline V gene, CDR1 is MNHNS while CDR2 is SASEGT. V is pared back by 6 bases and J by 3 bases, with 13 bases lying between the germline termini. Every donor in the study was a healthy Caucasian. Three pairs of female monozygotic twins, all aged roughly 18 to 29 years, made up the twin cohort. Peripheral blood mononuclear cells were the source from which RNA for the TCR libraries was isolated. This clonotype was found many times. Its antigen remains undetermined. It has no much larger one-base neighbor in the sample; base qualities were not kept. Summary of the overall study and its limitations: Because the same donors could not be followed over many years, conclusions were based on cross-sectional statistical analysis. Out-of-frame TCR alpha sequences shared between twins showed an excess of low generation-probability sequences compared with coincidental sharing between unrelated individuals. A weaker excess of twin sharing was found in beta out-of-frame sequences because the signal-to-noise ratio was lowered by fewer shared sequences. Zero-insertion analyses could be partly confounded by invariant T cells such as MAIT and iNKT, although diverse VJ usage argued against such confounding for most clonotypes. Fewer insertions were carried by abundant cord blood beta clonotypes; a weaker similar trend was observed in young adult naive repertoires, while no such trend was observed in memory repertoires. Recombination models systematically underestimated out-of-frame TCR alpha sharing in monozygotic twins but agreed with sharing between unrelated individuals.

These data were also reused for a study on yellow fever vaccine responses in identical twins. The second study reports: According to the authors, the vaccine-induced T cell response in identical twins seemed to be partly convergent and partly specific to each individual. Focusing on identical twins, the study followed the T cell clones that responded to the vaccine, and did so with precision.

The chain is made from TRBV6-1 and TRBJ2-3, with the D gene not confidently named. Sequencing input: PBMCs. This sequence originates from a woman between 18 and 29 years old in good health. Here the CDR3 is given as CASSPNLGTDTQYF. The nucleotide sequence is TGTGCCAGCAGCCCCAACCTGGGAACAGATACGCAGTATTTT.